This is a list of T cell receptor beta chains from one sample in a study of T cell responses to AZD1222 COVID-19 vaccine. Assay: immunoSEQ multiplex PCR; the TCRdb copy retains only in-frame clones and omits some. The data contain about 91,000 clones, roughly 88% of them singletons. Specimen: peripheral blood, collected on day 0 of AZD1222 vaccination. These receptors came from an adult in good health. The CDR3 runs from the conserved cysteine through the conserved F or W. D genes are given only for firm matches. Clone size is given for some rows only: seen once, a few or many times, or a class if the clone is expanded.

d_call	clone_size	v_call	j_call	cdr3_nt	cdr3_aa
NA	NA	TRBV28	TRBJ2-3	TGTGCCAGCAGTCGACTAGAAGATACGCAGTATTTT	CASSRLEDTQYF
TRBD2	NA	TRBV28	TRBJ2-7	TGTGCCACGAGAGGACTAGTTGTCTACGAGCAGTACTTC	CATRGLVVYEQYF
TRBD2	once	TRBV9	TRBJ2-1	TGTGCCAGCAGCCCATCACCCCCGGGACTAGCGGATCAAGGGTATGAGCAGTTCTTC	CASSPSPPGLADQGYEQFF
NA	few	TRBV6-6	TRBJ2-7	TGTGCCAGCAGTTACTCGTCCTCGAGCTCGTACTTC	CASSYSSSSSYF
NA	once	TRBV5-4	TRBJ1-2	TGTGCCAGCAGCTTGGAGTCAGTCTATGGCTACACCTTC	CASSLESVYGYTF
NA	NA	TRBV6-1	TRBJ2-3	TGTGCCAGCAGTGAAGGAATGAGCACAGATACGCAGTATTTT	CASSEGMSTDTQYF
TRBD1	NA	TRBV9	TRBJ1-5	TGTGCCAGCAGCGTGGACAGGGGGGATCAGCCCCAGCATTTT	CASSVDRGDQPQHF
NA	NA	TRBV19	TRBJ1-5	TGTGCCAGTAGTATCCGACCGGGCAATCAGCCCCAGCATTTT	CASSIRPGNQPQHF
NA	once	TRBV6-5	TRBJ1-2	TGTGCCAGCCTGGGTGCAGGGCGCTATGGCTACACCTTC	CASLGAGRYGYTF
NA	NA	TRBV5-5	TRBJ2-3	TGTGCCAGCAGCTTTTCCGGCACAGATACGCAGTATTTT	CASSFSGTDTQYF
NA	NA	TRBV24-1	TRBJ2-3	TGTGCCACCAGGGGTCGGGGGGATACGCAGTATTTT	CATRGRGDTQYF
NA	NA	TRBV2	TRBJ2-1	TGTGCCAGCAGTGAATTGGTAGCACCATACAATGAGCAGTTCTTC	CASSELVAPYNEQFF
TRBD2	NA	TRBV11-3	TRBJ2-1	TGTGCCAGCAGCTTAAGAAGCGGACTAGCGGGAGAGAATGAGCAGTTCTTC	CASSLRSGLAGENEQFF
TRBD1	NA	TRBV4-2	TRBJ1-1	TGTGCCAGCAGCCAAGAAGCGGGACAGGGCACTGAAGCTTTCTTT	CASSQEAGQGTEAFF
NA	NA	TRBV19	TRBJ1-2	TGTGCCAGTAGTCTGCCCTCGGGCAGGGGAAACTATGGCTACACCTTC	CASSLPSGRGNYGYTF
TRBD2	NA	TRBV15	TRBJ2-7	TGTGCCACCAGGCGGGGGAGCTCCTACGAGCAGTACTTC	CATRRGSSYEQYF
NA	NA	TRBV6-6	TRBJ1-1	TGTGCCAGCTGCCCGGACGGTGGAGGGACTGAAGCTTTCTTT	CASCPDGGGTEAFF
NA	NA	TRBV18	TRBJ1-5	TGTGCCAGCTCGGCCTTCGGGGGAGACTATAGCAATCAGCCCCAGCATTTT	CASSAFGGDYSNQPQHF
NA	NA	TRBV6-5	TRBJ1-3	TGTGCCAGCAGTTCCCGGACGCCGGGTGGAAACACCATATATTTT	CASSSRTPGGNTIYF
NA	NA	TRBV6-4	TRBJ2-1	TGTGCCAGCAGTGACTCTAAAACAGATCCCTACAATGAGCAGTTCTTC	CASSDSKTDPYNEQFF
NA	once	TRBV7-2	TRBJ1-4	TGTGCCAGCAGCTTGTTAGGGGAAAAACTGTTTTTT	CASSLLGEKLFF
NA	NA	TRBV5-1	TRBJ1-5	TGCGCCAGCAGCGAAACCCCGGGGAATCAGCCCCAGCATTTT	CASSETPGNQPQHF
TRBD2	NA	TRBV3-1/TRBV3-2	TRBJ2-5	TGTGCCAGCAGCCTTAGCGGGAGAGAGACCCAGTACTTC	CASSLSGRETQYF
NA	once	TRBV29-1	TRBJ1-2	TGCAGCGTTGAAGGGCACTATGGCTACACCTTC	CSVEGHYGYTF
TRBD2	NA	TRBV5-5	TRBJ2-7	TGTGCCAGCAGCCGAGGGACTAGCGCGTTGGGGGAGCAGTACTTC	CASSRGTSALGEQYF
TRBD1	NA	TRBV24-1	TRBJ2-3	TGTGCCACCAGTGACCCGGGACAGGGGTCGGGCACAGATACGCAGTATTTT	CATSDPGQGSGTDTQYF
NA	NA	TRBV11-3	TRBJ1-1	TGTGCCAGCAGCTTAGGGACGAACACTGAAGCTTTCTTT	CASSLGTNTEAFF
NA	NA	TRBV6-2/TRBV6-3	TRBJ1-1	TGTGCCAGCAGCCGAAACACTGAAGCTTTCTTT	CASSRNTEAFF
TRBD2	NA	TRBV28	TRBJ2-2	TGTGCCAGCAGTTGGGCTAGCGGGATTCCCGGGGAGCTGTTTTTT	CASSWASGIPGELFF
TRBD1	NA	TRBV2	TRBJ1-1	TGTGCCAGCAGTGAGCAGGGGGTCGGGAACACTGAAGCTTTCTTT	CASSEQGVGNTEAFF
TRBD1	once	TRBV11-2	TRBJ1-1	TGTGCCAGCAGCTTTCAGGGGGCGAGGACTGAAGCTTTCTTT	CASSFQGARTEAFF
NA	NA	TRBV9	TRBJ2-5	TGTGCCAGCAGCTTCATGGGGCAGGGCCAAGAGACCCAGTACTTC	CASSFMGQGQETQYF
NA	medium-sized	TRBV21-1	TRBJ2-4	TGTGCCAGCAGTTTCCAGGGGGCCGGTTCCAAAAACATTCAGTACTTC	CASSFQGAGSKNIQYF
NA	NA	TRBV6-5	TRBJ1-6	TGTGCCAGCAGTTACGGTCGAGTTTATGATAATTCACCCCTCCACTTT	CASSYGRVYDNSPLHF
TRBD2	NA	TRBV9	TRBJ2-1	TGTGCCAGCAGCGTAACTAGCGGGAGGGGGAATGAGCAGTTCTTC	CASSVTSGRGNEQFF
NA	NA	TRBV4-1	TRBJ2-5	TGCGCCAGCAGCCAAGCTGGAGGGCTTGAGACCCAGTACTTC	CASSQAGGLETQYF
NA	NA	TRBV6-5	TRBJ1-1	TGTGCCAGCAGTTACCGTCCGACGGTTAGCACTGAAGCTTTCTTT	CASSYRPTVSTEAFF
NA	NA	TRBV3-1/TRBV3-2	TRBJ1-3	TGTGCCAGCAGCCCGCGGGAAAGCACCTCTGGAAACACCATATATTTT	CASSPRESTSGNTIYF
TRBD1	NA	TRBV5-1	TRBJ1-4	TGCGCCAGCAGCCCGGACAGGGAACAAAAACTGTTTTTT	CASSPDREQKLFF
TRBD1	once	TRBV6-4	TRBJ1-5	TGTGCCAGCAGTGACTCAACAGGGGGCGGTCAGCCCCAGCATTTT	CASSDSTGGGQPQHF
TRBD2	few	TRBV7-8	TRBJ2-3	TGTGCCAGCAGCACTCAAGCGGGGGGCACAGATACGCAGTATTTT	CASSTQAGGTDTQYF
NA	NA	TRBV6-2/TRBV6-3	TRBJ1-1	TGTGCCAGCAGTTACGAGGTTTCGAACACTGAAGCTTTCTTT	CASSYEVSNTEAFF
TRBD1	once	TRBV6-6	TRBJ1-6	TGTGCCAGCAGTAAGGGACAGGGGGCGGGAAATTCACCCCTCCACTTT	CASSKGQGAGNSPLHF
NA	NA	TRBV5-5	TRBJ1-1	TGTGCCAGCAGCTTGGCCGTACAGCTCACTGAAGCTTTCTTT	CASSLAVQLTEAFF
NA	NA	TRBV2	TRBJ1-6	TGTGCCAGCAGAGCCGGGACTAGTGCTTCACCCCTCCACTTT	CASRAGTSASPLHF
NA	few	TRBV2	TRBJ1-4	TGTGCCACAAACCGGGCGGGTGGTGAAAAACTGTTTTTT	CATNRAGGEKLFF
TRBD2	NA	TRBV5-1	TRBJ2-3	TGCGCCAGCAGCATCCAAGCGGGAGGGCTCGCAGATACGCAGTATTTT	CASSIQAGGLADTQYF
TRBD1	NA	TRBV19	TRBJ1-5	TGTGCCAGTAGTATTCAGGGGGATAGCAATCAGCCCCAGCATTTT	CASSIQGDSNQPQHF
NA	NA	TRBV28	TRBJ2-5	TGTGCCATCTTCGGGGCGGCAGAAGAGACCCAGTACTTC	CAIFGAAEETQYF
NA	NA	TRBV27	TRBJ2-1	TGTGCCAGCAGAGTAAGGGGGGGCGATGAGCAGTTCTTC	CASRVRGGDEQFF
NA	NA	TRBV29-1	TRBJ1-1	TGCAGCGTCAAACCAGGGGAAGGCACTGAAGCTTTCTTT	CSVKPGEGTEAFF
TRBD1	NA	TRBV19	TRBJ1-1	TGTGCCAGTAGTATCGGGACAGGGTTCTACACTGAAGCTTTCTTT	CASSIGTGFYTEAFF
TRBD1	few	TRBV18	TRBJ1-1	TGTGCCAGCTCACCACCACAGGGGAAGGCTTTCTTT	CASSPPQGKAFF
NA	NA	TRBV12-3/TRBV12-4	TRBJ1-2	TGTGCCAGCACCCGCAAAGGGCTCTATGGCTACACCTTC	CASTRKGLYGYTF
NA	NA	TRBV2	TRBJ1-5	TGTGCCAGCACCCCGCTGGGGGCCCAGCCCCAGCATTTT	CASTPLGAQPQHF
NA	NA	TRBV3-1/TRBV3-2	TRBJ1-5	TGTGCCAGCAGCCCCTCCCCCTCGGACAATCAGCCCCAGCATTTT	CASSPSPSDNQPQHF
TRBD2	NA	TRBV5-6	TRBJ2-7	TGTGCCAGCAGCCCGCTAGCGGGGGGTATCTCCTACGAGCAGTACTTC	CASSPLAGGISYEQYF